This T cell receptor (beta chain) is drawn from a study of blood T cell repertoires in COVID-19. Study background: The United States, Italy and Spain provided the acute and convalescent COVID-19 samples. In each case, the material was cDNA or gDNA derived from T cells, B-cell-depleted T cells, or PBMCs.

In Seattle, patients joined the study during active infection and were tracked longitudinally. This clone has only a few counts. The germline V gene has CDR1 MGHRA and CDR2 YSYEKL. Trimming removed 6 bases from V and 4 bases from J, with 15 bases in between. The CDR3 loop spans 14 amino acids. Authors' methods: Reference gene primer amplification gave estimated nucleated cell counts. TCRdb keeps only in-frame clones here, not all; method: immunoSEQ multiplex PCR. The V and J calls and clone size are taken from that table; D and trimming were inferred from the DNA. The profile covers under 200,000 clones, with around 79% appearing a single time and 5.5% to 7% taken by the ten largest.

This clonotype was obtained from a woman aged 40-49 years with COVID-19, enrolled during active disease. V and J are TRBV4-1 and TRBJ1-1; D remains unclear. Material for sequencing was peripheral blood. The CDR3 loop reads CASSRGEELTEAFF. The DNA of the CDR3 is TGCGCCAGCAGTCGTGGGGAGGAGCTCACTGAAGCTTTCTTT.